This TCR beta chain came from a study of blood T cell repertoires in COVID-19. Study details: T cells, B-cell-depleted T cells, or PBMCs supplied cDNA or gDNA.

The trim removed 7 bases at V and 1 base at J, leaving 9 bases unmatched. Germline CDR1 is SGHRS and CDR2 is YFSETQ. This CDR3 spans 16 amino acids. Participants spanned ages about 18 to 95 years and resided in roughly 26 US areas. Original processing methods: Using reference gene primer amplification, nucleated cell counts were estimated. Libraries were prepared by immunoSEQ multiplex PCR; TCRdb keeps only in-frame clonotypes and omits some of them. V, J and clone size derive from that table, while D and trimming were established from the DNA sequence. This sample has about 230,000 clones, with 89% found just once.

Sample: PBMCs or T cells enriched from blood (not recorded which). The chain joins TRBV5-1 to TRBJ2-2, with 8 bases aligning to TRBD1. The TCR comes from a young woman with acute COVID-19. The chain's CDR3 is CASAPPGTGNTGELFF. CDR3 nucleotides: TGCGCCAGCGCACCTCCCGGGACAGGGAACACCGGGGAGCTGTTTTTT.